These 30 T cell receptor beta chains share one sample of origin, sequenced in a study of blood T cells in healthy people across ages. It was with a sample-barcoded 5' primer and a J-beta primer mix that a second PCR of about 7 to 12 cycles was run. In TCRdb, the 5' RACE reads were re-called with MiXCR into one record per CDR3 protein. The data contain approximately 600,000 distinct CDR3 sequences, roughly three fifths of them seen just once; the ten biggest clones take up roughly 34%. Sequencing input: blood. The origin of the receptors is a man aged 55 to 70 in good health.

The V call is TRBV7-6, the J call TRBJ1-1, with 7 bases fitting TRBD1. Germline CDR1 SGHVS, CDR2 FNYEAQ. The CDR3 totals 14 residues. The trim removed 5 bases at V and 3 bases at J, leaving 6 bases unmatched. This CDR3 is CASSPRTGYTEAFF. DNA for the CDR3: TGTGCCAGCAGCCCCCGGACAGGATACACTGAAGCTTTCTTT.

This clonotype was counted only a few times. J is TRBJ2-7 and V is TRBV20-1; a weak D match, TRBD1 (6 bases). Germline assignment: CDR1 DFQATT and CDR2 SNEGSKA (reference sequence). V shed 0 bases and J shed 1 base, with 13 bases lying between them. The CDR3 spans 15 residues. DNA of the CDR3: TGCAGTGCTAGAGATTTATTACAGGGATCCTACGAGCAGTACTTC. This sequence encodes CSARDLLQGSYEQYF.

This rearrangement joins TRBV12-3 or TRBV12-4 to TRBJ2-3, with D possibly being TRBD2 (5 bases). V was trimmed by 8 bases and J by 9 bases, leaving 15 bases between them. The CDR3 totals 12 residues. The CDR3 DNA is TGTGCCAGCGGTCCGACCCTAGCCACGCAGTATTTT. Its protein product is CASGPTLATQYF.

The CDR3 DNA reads TGCAGTGCTAGAGCTTTGGCTACAGATACGCAGTATTTT. Protein sequence: CSARALATDTQYF. The rearrangement joins TRBV20-1 to TRBJ2-3, with D unresolved. Trimming stripped 1 base from V and 3 bases from J, with 8 bases between. This CDR3 has 13 amino acids. From germline, CDR1 is DFQATT and CDR2 SNEGSKA (reference sequence).

This chain uses TRBV6-5 with TRBJ1-4; 7 bases map to TRBD1. The ends lost 5 bases at V and 3 bases at J; junction bases unmatched: 3. The length of the CDR3 is 14 residues. Germline V gene sequence: CDR1 MNHEY, CDR2 SVGAGI. The CDR3 nucleotides are TGTGCCAGCAGTCGGGACAGAGCTAATGAAAAACTGTTTTTT. Protein product: CASSRDRANEKLFF.

This clonotype was detected only a few times. This chain's CDR3 is CASSQQGGGNQPQHF. The CDR3 nucleotides read TGCGCCAGCAGCCAACAGGGTGGGGGCAATCAGCCCCAGCATTTT. The V and J genes are TRBV4-1 and TRBJ1-5, with D possibly matching TRBD1 (5 bases). The CDR3 loop spans 15 amino acids. The V gene's germline CDR1 is MGHRA and CDR2 YSYEKL. V lost 2 bases, J lost 2 bases, and 10 bases lay in between.

The gene calls are TRBV12-3 or TRBV12-4 and TRBJ2-1; 10 bases are a match to TRBD2. V lost 9 bases to trimming and J lost 7 bases; unmatched junction nucleotides: 6. CDR3 size: 13 residues. CDR3 in amino acids: CASTLAGKNEQFF. CDR3 coding DNA: TGTGCCAGTACACTAGCGGGGAAGAATGAGCAGTTCTTC.

This clonotype was counted between two and nine times. The V gene is TRBV4-2, the J gene TRBJ2-7; D uncertain. CDR3 length: 12 amino acids. Germline CDR1 is LGHNA and CDR2 is YNFKEQ. V lost 0 bases, J lost 3 bases, and 3 bases lay in between. As DNA, the CDR3 is TGTGCCAGCAGCCAAGAAGACTACGAGCAGTACTTC. This sequence encodes CASSQEDYEQYF.

The rearrangement links TRBV28 to TRBJ1-5; perhaps TRBD1 as D (6 bases). Germline CDR1 is MDHEN and CDR2 is SYDVKM. V lost 6 bases and J lost 6, with 12 bases in between. This CDR3 is 13 amino acids long. The CDR3 nucleotides read TGTGCCAGCAGGAAACAGGGAAGTCAGCCCCAGCATTTT. Protein: CASRKQGSQPQHF.

This clonotype has only one observation. The rearrangement links TRBV15 to TRBJ2-7; TRBD2 is a possible D gene (6 bases). The DNA matches TRBJ2-5 better at its end, which makes the J call doubtful. CDR1 and CDR2 from the germline V gene are LNHNV and YYDKDF (reference sequence). The CDR3 is made up of 15 amino acids. The chain's CDR3 is CATSSRSGPQETQYF. CDR3 bases: TGTGCCACCAGCAGCAGAAGCGGGCCTCAAGAGACCCAGTACTTC.

In the case of this clonotype: Sequence at one end of the junction differs from germline and may be a read error. The gene calls are TRBV20-1 and TRBJ2-6; D is perhaps TRBD1 (7 bases). From germline, CDR1 is DFQATT and CDR2 SNEGSKA (reference sequence). The CDR3 has 15 amino acids. As DNA, the CDR3 is TGCAGTGCTTATGAACAGGGGACTGGGGCCAACGTCCAGACTTTC. It translates to CSAYEQGTGANVQTF.

The sample holds one count of this clonotype. This chain uses TRBV20-1 with TRBJ2-7; D tentatively reads TRBD1 or TRBD2 (6 bases each). This CDR3 has 16 amino acids. V lost 3 bases and J 0 bases, leaving 18 bases between the germline ends. The germline CDR1 and CDR2 sequences are DFQATT and SNEGSKA (reference sequence). CDR3 sequence reads: CSASGGQLRSSYEQYF. The CDR3 DNA follows: TGCAGTGCTAGCGGGGGCCAATTGAGGAGCTCCTACGAGCAGTACTTC.

Points on this clonotype: The junction departs from the called germline gene at one end, perhaps through a read error. The chain is built from TRBV4-2 and TRBJ1-1, with 8 bases fitting TRBD1. The CDR3 length is 16 residues. Germline V gene sequence: CDR1 LGHNA, CDR2 YNFKEQ. The CDR3 DNA reads TGTGCCAGCAGCCAAGATTGGACAGGGCGTACCACTGAAGCTTTGTTT. Amino acids: CASSQDWTGRTTEALF.

This clonotype turned up a few times. V gene TRBV3-1 combines with J gene TRBJ2-5, with 8 bases lining up with TRBD2. Germline values: CDR1 LGHDT, CDR2 YNNKEL (reference sequence). After removal of 3 bases from V and 11 bases from J, the junction contained 14 bases not matched to a gene. CDR3 length equals 15 residues. CDR3 amino acids: CASSHSAGEINEQYF. The CDR3 DNA reads TGTGCCAGCAGCCACTCAGCGGGGGAGATCAATGAGCAGTACTTC.

The chain couples TRBV20-1 to TRBJ2-5; a weak D match, TRBD2 (6 bases). V lost 0 bases and J lost 7, with 18 bases in between. CDR3 length equals 15 residues. CDR1 DFQATT and CDR2 SNEGSKA come from the germline V gene (reference sequence). DNA for the CDR3: TGCAGTGCTAGAGATGGGGGAGGCCGAGTAGTGACCCAGTACTTC. This gives the protein CSARDGGGRVVTQYF.

This clonotype was picked up a small number of times. The chain couples TRBV20-1 to TRBJ2-7; 7 bases map to TRBD1. Germline CDR1 reads DFQATT; CDR2 reads SNEGSKA (reference sequence). After removal of 0 bases from V and 2 bases from J, the junction contained 4 bases not matched to a gene. CDR3 length: 14 amino acids. This CDR3 is CSARDQGTAYEQYF. The CDR3 nucleotides read TGCAGTGCTAGAGATCAAGGGACAGCCTACGAGCAGTACTTC.

The V and J genes are TRBV6-2 or TRBV6-3 and TRBJ2-5; 9 positions agree with TRBD2. The CDR3 has 16 residues. The germline V gene encodes CDR1 MNHEY and CDR2 SVGEGT. J gave up 0 bases and V 7 bases, and 9 bases lay outside the gene matches. This CDR3 reads CASNWGSGGDQETQYF. CDR3 DNA sequence: TGTGCCAGCAACTGGGGTAGCGGGGGTGACCAAGAGACCCAGTACTTC.

The chain carries TRBV12-3 or TRBV12-4 and TRBJ2-7; 12 bases agree with TRBD1. The CDR3 loop spans 15 amino acids. V shed 5 bases, J shed 8 bases, and the junction held 10 bases outside the gene matches. Here the CDR3 DNA reads TGTGCCAGCAGTACCCCGGGACAGGGGGCGAACAAGCAGTACTTC. The encoded protein is CASSTPGQGANKQYF.

This sequence joins TRBV20-1 and TRBJ2-5; 7 nucleotides align to TRBD1. Trimming at V came to 4 bases and at J to 1 base, leaving 3 bases not matched to a gene. CDR1 and CDR2 from the germline V gene are DFQATT and SNEGSKA (reference sequence). The CDR3 extends over 13 amino acids. This CDR3 is CSANRDSQETQYF. The CDR3 DNA is TGCAGTGCTAACCGGGACAGCCAAGAGACCCAGTACTTC.

The rearrangement joins TRBV25-1 to TRBJ2-2, with 7 bases identical to TRBD2. The junction had 4 bases not matched to a gene; V was cut back by 6 bases and J by 0 bases. The CDR3 has 15 residues. Germline lookup yields CDR1 MGHDK and CDR2 SYGVNS. CDR3 in DNA: TGTGCCAGCAGGGTTCGGGGGGCGAACACCGGGGAGCTGTTTTTT. Amino acids: CASRVRGANTGELFF.

The rearrangement uses TRBV18 and TRBJ2-5, with 9 bases fitting TRBD1. The J segment lost 11 bases and the V segment lost 4 bases, leaving 14 bases of the junction unmatched. The CDR3 totals 15 residues. CDR1 is KGHSH and CDR2 is LQKENI in the germline V gene. Here the CDR3 DNA reads TGTGCCAGCTCACGGCGCGACAGGGGGTTGGCGAATCAGTACTTC. Protein product: CASSRRDRGLANQYF.

The chain is built from TRBV9 and TRBJ2-1; 10 bases agree with TRBD1. The CDR3 sequence is 16 residues long. Germline V CDR1 and CDR2: SGDLS, YYNGEE. V gave up 1 base and J gave up 4 bases; unmatched junction bases: 5. For the CDR3, the DNA is TGTGCCAGCAGCGTAAGGGGGGACAGGGGTTACAATGAGCAGTTCTTC. It specifies CASSVRGDRGYNEQFF.

J is TRBJ2-7 and V is TRBV7-2; 10 bases agree with TRBD2. The V segment lost 4 bases and the J segment 2 bases; nucleotides outside the gene matches: 5. The CDR3 is made up of 15 amino acids. Per germline, CDR1 SGHTA and CDR2 FQGNSA. CDR3 nucleotides: TGTGCCAGCAGCTCCCTAGCGGGGGAACCCTACGAGCAGTACTTC. It encodes CASSSLAGEPYEQYF.

The V and J genes are TRBV20-1 and TRBJ1-2; 8 bases map to TRBD1. The CDR3 is 13 amino acids. Germline V gives CDR1 DFQATT, CDR2 SNEGSKA (reference sequence). The V and J ends lost 4 bases and 0 bases, in that order; junction bases with no gene match: 1. CDR3 residues: CSAKGQANYGYTF. As DNA, the CDR3 is TGCAGTGCTAAGGGACAGGCTAACTATGGCTACACCTTC.

This chain connects TRBV5-1 to TRBJ1-2, with 9 positions matching TRBD1. Germline CDR1 SGHRS, CDR2 YFSETQ. The CDR3 totals 15 residues. V lost 4 bases and J lost 2; bases outside the gene matches: 6. CDR3 region: CASSPGDRENYGYTF. The CDR3 nucleotides read TGCGCCAGCAGCCCGGGGGACAGGGAGAACTATGGCTACACCTTC.

J is TRBJ2-7 and V is TRBV5-1, with 7 nucleotides matching TRBD1. This CDR3 has 16 amino acids. J lost 2 bases, V lost 3 bases, and 11 bases had no gene match. Germline V gives CDR1 SGHRS, CDR2 YFSETQ. CDR3 amino acids: CASSWGPGQSTYEQYF. CDR3 in DNA: TGCGCCAGCAGCTGGGGGCCGGGACAGAGCACCTACGAGCAGTACTTC.

This clonotype was detected once. The rearrangement links TRBV5-1 to TRBJ2-2, with D perhaps TRBD2 (5 bases). Looked up from germline, CDR1 is SGHRS and CDR2 is YFSETQ. The CDR3 consists of 16 residues. Trimming removed 4 bases from V and 4 bases from J, with 17 bases in between. CDR3 nucleotides: TGCGCCAGCAGCCCTAGGACGTCCCGGGGCACCGGGGAGCTGTTTTTT. Translation gives CASSPRTSRGTGELFF.

A few counts support this clonotype. This chain connects TRBV29-1 to TRBJ2-1; 13 bases fit TRBD2. The germline CDR1 and CDR2 sequences are SQVTM and ANQGSEA. With 6 bases clipped from V and 5 bases from J, the junction kept 4 bases outside the gene matches. CDR3 length equals 14 residues. CDR3 amino acids: CSVGGLAGHNEQFF. In DNA form, the CDR3 reads TGCAGCGTGGGGGGACTAGCGGGGCACAATGAGCAGTTCTTC.

The chain couples TRBV6-6 to TRBJ2-7; TRBD1 matches at 10 bases. Losses at the gene ends were 5 bases for V and 3 bases for J; bases not matched to a gene: 13. This CDR3 spans 17 amino acids. The V gene's germline CDR1 is MNHNY and CDR2 SVGAGI (reference sequence). CDR3 region: CASSIGQGGWGIYEQYF. In DNA form, the CDR3 reads TGTGCCAGCAGTATAGGACAGGGGGGCTGGGGCATCTACGAGCAGTACTTC.

The J gene is TRBJ2-1, the V gene TRBV11-3, with D hard to call. The CDR3 is made up of 13 amino acids. V lost 2 bases and J lost 6, with 8 bases in between. Germline values: CDR1 SGHNT, CDR2 YENEEA. In nucleotides, the CDR3 is TGTGCCAGCAGCTTAAATACTTTCAATGAGCAGTTCTTC. It specifies CASSLNTFNEQFF.